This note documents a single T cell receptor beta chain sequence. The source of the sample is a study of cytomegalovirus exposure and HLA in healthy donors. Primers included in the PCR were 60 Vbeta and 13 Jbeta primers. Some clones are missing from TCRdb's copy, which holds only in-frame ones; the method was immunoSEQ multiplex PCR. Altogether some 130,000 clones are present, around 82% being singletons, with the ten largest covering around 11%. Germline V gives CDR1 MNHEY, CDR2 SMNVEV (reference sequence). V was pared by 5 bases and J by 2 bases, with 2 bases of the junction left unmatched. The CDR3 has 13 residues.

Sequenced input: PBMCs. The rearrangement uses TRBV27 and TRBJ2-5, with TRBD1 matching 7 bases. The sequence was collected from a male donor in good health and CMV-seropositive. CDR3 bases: TGTGCCAGCAGTAACAGGGGACAAGAGACCCAGTACTTC. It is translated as CASSNRGQETQYF.